This record covers a single T cell receptor (beta chain). Its antigen is not identified. The data derive from a study of human T cells and chemical hapten exposure. Study observations and caveats: There was no change with DPC sensitization in TCRs above 1 in 1000 frequency.

Time point in this sample: pre-sensitization, week 0. Treatment here: therapeutic diphenylcyclopropenone sensitization with weekly scalp DPC. MiXCR was run by TCRdb on the RACE reads, yielding one entry per CDR3 protein. The sample records around 200,000 distinct CDR3 sequences, almost 30% being singletons. Sample: whole blood, taken in connection with sensitization to the hapten diphenylcyclopropenone (DPC). The sequence was collected from a young woman with alopecia areata. Some clones in this sample may be carry-over from other donors' samples.

This CDR3 reads CASSELSGGAYNEQFF. CDR3 sequence (DNA): TGTGCCAGCAGTGAACTCAGCGGGGGAGCCTACAATGAGCAGTTCTTC. The genes are TRBV6-1 and TRBJ2-1, with 8 bases fitting TRBD2. V lost 2 bases, J lost 2 bases, and 5 bases stayed unmatched. Germline CDR1 and CDR2: MNHNS and SASEGT. This CDR3 contains 16 residues.